The rows below give T cell receptor beta chains drawn from one sample of a study of cytomegalovirus exposure and HLA in healthy donors. Assay used: immunoSEQ multiplex PCR; TCRdb lists only in-frame clones, some missing. The sample shows about 180,000 clones, over 70% of them seen only once. The sample comprised PBMCs. All receptors derive from a male donor in good health and CMV-seronegative. CDR3s include the opening cysteine and the closing phenylalanine or tryptophan. The order of the fields is CDR3 length, V gene, J gene, D gene, clone size, CDR3 protein, CDR3 DNA. The D gene is left open where the match is weak. Clone sizes are given selectively: once, few, many, or a class where the clone is expanded.

cdr3_length: 14; v_call: TRBV7-2; j_call: TRBJ1-1; d_call: -; clone_size: -; cdr3_aa: CASSLRGMNTEAFF; cdr3_nt: TGTGCCAGCAGCTTACGGGGAATGAACACTGAAGCTTTCTTT
cdr3_length: 16; v_call: TRBV7-7; j_call: TRBJ2-1; d_call: TRBD2; clone_size: -; cdr3_aa: CASSLGLRGIYNEQFF; cdr3_nt: TGTGCCAGCAGCTTAGGCCTGCGGGGGATCTACAATGAGCAGTTCTTC
cdr3_length: 14; v_call: TRBV30; j_call: TRBJ1-5; d_call: -; clone_size: -; cdr3_aa: CAWSVGLSNQPQHF; cdr3_nt: TGTGCCTGGAGTGTTGGACTGTCCAATCAGCCCCAGCATTTT
cdr3_length: 14; v_call: TRBV9; j_call: TRBJ1-1; d_call: -; clone_size: few; cdr3_aa: CASSPTSGNTEAFF; cdr3_nt: TGTGCCAGCAGCCCTACTTCAGGGAACACTGAAGCTTTCTTT
cdr3_length: 12; v_call: TRBV2; j_call: TRBJ2-5; d_call: -; clone_size: -; cdr3_aa: CASSERPETQYF; cdr3_nt: TGTGCCAGCAGTGAGAGGCCCGAGACCCAGTACTTC
cdr3_length: 15; v_call: TRBV7-8; j_call: TRBJ1-5; d_call: -; clone_size: -; cdr3_aa: CASSSPGGGNQPQHF; cdr3_nt: TGTGCCAGCAGCTCCCCCGGAGGAGGGAATCAGCCCCAGCATTTT
cdr3_length: 15; v_call: TRBV5-4; j_call: TRBJ2-7; d_call: TRBD1; clone_size: -; cdr3_aa: CASSGRDRPSYEQYF; cdr3_nt: TGTGCCAGCAGCGGCCGGGACAGGCCTTCCTACGAGCAGTACTTC
cdr3_length: 11; v_call: TRBV25-1; j_call: TRBJ2-5; d_call: -; clone_size: -; cdr3_aa: CASNRQETQYF; cdr3_nt: TGTGCCAGCAACAGACAAGAGACCCAGTACTTC
cdr3_length: 12; v_call: TRBV6-5; j_call: TRBJ1-2; d_call: TRBD1; clone_size: -; cdr3_aa: CASTDRGQGVTF; cdr3_nt: TGTGCCAGCACCGACAGGGGACAGGGGGTAACCTTC
cdr3_length: 14; v_call: TRBV10-3; j_call: TRBJ1-6; d_call: TRBD1; clone_size: -; cdr3_aa: CACKRGQGGEPLHF; cdr3_nt: TGTGCCTGCAAGAGGGGACAGGGAGGGGAACCCCTCCACTTT
cdr3_length: 15; v_call: TRBV4-1; j_call: TRBJ2-1; d_call: TRBD1; clone_size: -; cdr3_aa: CASSPQVDRGNEQFF; cdr3_nt: TGCGCCAGCAGCCCACAAGTCGACAGGGGTAATGAGCAGTTCTTC
cdr3_length: 12; v_call: TRBV30; j_call: TRBJ1-1; d_call: -; clone_size: -; cdr3_aa: CAWKRTHTEAFF; cdr3_nt: TGTGCCTGGAAAAGGACTCACACTGAAGCTTTCTTT
cdr3_length: 15; v_call: TRBV29-1; j_call: TRBJ1-3; d_call: -; clone_size: -; cdr3_aa: CSVRGATYSGNTIYF; cdr3_nt: TGCAGCGTGCGGGGGGCGACATACTCTGGAAACACCATATATTTT
cdr3_length: 15; v_call: TRBV6-6; j_call: TRBJ2-1; d_call: TRBD2; clone_size: few; cdr3_aa: CASSDLAGSYNEQFF; cdr3_nt: TGTGCCAGCAGTGATCTAGCGGGATCCTACAATGAGCAGTTCTTC
cdr3_length: 14; v_call: TRBV28; j_call: TRBJ1-3; d_call: -; clone_size: -; cdr3_aa: CASSLGPTGNTIYF; cdr3_nt: TGTGCCAGCAGTTTAGGGCCAACTGGAAACACCATATATTTT
cdr3_length: 17; v_call: TRBV2; j_call: TRBJ1-3; d_call: TRBD1; clone_size: -; cdr3_aa: CASKTDRENFSGNTIYF; cdr3_nt: TGTGCCAGCAAAACGGACAGGGAAAACTTCTCTGGAAACACCATATATTTT
cdr3_length: 15; v_call: TRBV5-5; j_call: TRBJ1-3; d_call: -; clone_size: -; cdr3_aa: CASSSFRGSGNTIYF; cdr3_nt: TGTGCCAGCAGCTCTTTCAGGGGCTCTGGAAACACCATATATTTT
cdr3_length: 15; v_call: TRBV6-6; j_call: TRBJ1-1; d_call: TRBD1; clone_size: -; cdr3_aa: CASSYSTGDNTEAFF; cdr3_nt: TGTGCCAGCAGTTACTCGACAGGGGACAACACTGAAGCTTTCTTT
cdr3_length: 13; v_call: TRBV10-3; j_call: TRBJ2-3; d_call: TRBD2; clone_size: -; cdr3_aa: CAISEAGTDTQYF; cdr3_nt: TGTGCCATCAGTGAAGCGGGAACAGATACGCAGTATTTT
cdr3_length: 14; v_call: TRBV18; j_call: TRBJ2-7; d_call: TRBD1; clone_size: -; cdr3_aa: CASSSGQGDYEQYF; cdr3_nt: TGTGCCAGCTCATCTGGACAGGGAGACTACGAGCAGTACTTC
cdr3_length: 15; v_call: TRBV7-2; j_call: TRBJ2-1; d_call: TRBD2; clone_size: -; cdr3_aa: CASSLGGGAWDEQFF; cdr3_nt: TGTGCCAGCAGCTTGGGCGGGGGGGCGTGGGATGAGCAGTTCTTC
cdr3_length: 14; v_call: TRBV19; j_call: TRBJ2-1; d_call: -; clone_size: -; cdr3_aa: CASSIEAGGNEQFF; cdr3_nt: TGTGCCAGTAGTATTGAGGCGGGTGGCAATGAGCAGTTCTTC
cdr3_length: 14; v_call: TRBV6-4; j_call: TRBJ1-2; d_call: TRBD1; clone_size: few; cdr3_aa: CASSEGQGNGGYTF; cdr3_nt: TGTGCCAGCAGTGAAGGACAGGGGAATGGTGGCTACACCTTC
cdr3_length: 14; v_call: TRBV28; j_call: TRBJ1-2; d_call: -; clone_size: few; cdr3_aa: CASSLLSGGRGYTF; cdr3_nt: TGTGCCAGCAGTCTTCTCTCGGGCGGGCGAGGCTACACCTTC
cdr3_length: 14; v_call: TRBV6-6; j_call: TRBJ2-7; d_call: -; clone_size: once; cdr3_aa: CASFQQGNSYEQYF; cdr3_nt: TGTGCCAGTTTTCAACAGGGCAACTCCTACGAGCAGTACTTC
cdr3_length: 15; v_call: TRBV28; j_call: TRBJ2-3; d_call: -; clone_size: -; cdr3_aa: CASSFYGSGSDTQYF; cdr3_nt: TGTGCCAGCAGTTTTTACGGGAGTGGCTCAGATACGCAGTATTTT
cdr3_length: 14; v_call: TRBV15; j_call: TRBJ2-7; d_call: -; clone_size: -; cdr3_aa: CATSRDYLVYEQYF; cdr3_nt: TGTGCCACCAGCAGAGACTACCTCGTCTACGAGCAGTACTTC
cdr3_length: 14; v_call: TRBV5-8; j_call: TRBJ1-1; d_call: -; clone_size: -; cdr3_aa: CASSSPGGNPEAFF; cdr3_nt: TGTGCCAGCAGCTCCCCTGGGGGGAACCCTGAAGCTTTCTTT
cdr3_length: 14; v_call: TRBV28; j_call: TRBJ1-6; d_call: -; clone_size: -; cdr3_aa: CASSRTDINSPLHF; cdr3_nt: TGTGCCAGCAGTCGGACAGACATTAATTCACCCCTCCACTTT
cdr3_length: 15; v_call: TRBV4-3; j_call: TRBJ2-5; d_call: -; clone_size: -; cdr3_aa: CASSQDVSYQETQYF; cdr3_nt: TGCGCCAGCAGCCAAGATGTTAGCTACCAAGAGACCCAGTACTTC
cdr3_length: 14; v_call: TRBV6-1; j_call: TRBJ2-7; d_call: TRBD1; clone_size: -; cdr3_aa: CASSVPDRIYEQYF; cdr3_nt: TGTGCCAGCAGTGTTCCGGACAGGATCTACGAGCAGTACTTC
cdr3_length: 13; v_call: TRBV19; j_call: TRBJ2-3; d_call: -; clone_size: few; cdr3_aa: CASSIAHTDTQYF; cdr3_nt: TGTGCCAGTAGTATAGCCCACACAGATACGCAGTATTTT
cdr3_length: 14; v_call: TRBV30; j_call: TRBJ1-2; d_call: -; clone_size: -; cdr3_aa: CAWSVGQSNYGYTF; cdr3_nt: TGTGCCTGGAGTGTTGGCCAGTCTAACTATGGCTACACCTTC
cdr3_length: 19; v_call: TRBV10-3; j_call: TRBJ1-5; d_call: -; clone_size: -; cdr3_aa: CAISESAGKGRGGNQPQHF; cdr3_nt: TGTGCCATCAGTGAGTCGGCAGGGAAAGGAAGGGGTGGCAATCAGCCCCAGCATTTT
cdr3_length: 15; v_call: TRBV7-8; j_call: TRBJ2-2; d_call: -; clone_size: -; cdr3_aa: CASSFRLAFTGELFF; cdr3_nt: TGTGCCAGCAGCTTCCGTCTAGCATTCACCGGGGAGCTGTTTTTT
cdr3_length: 16; v_call: TRBV10-1; j_call: TRBJ1-1; d_call: TRBD1; clone_size: -; cdr3_aa: CASSAGTGGMNTEAFF; cdr3_nt: TGCGCCAGCAGTGCCGGGACAGGGGGAATGAACACTGAAGCTTTCTTT
cdr3_length: 17; v_call: TRBV2; j_call: TRBJ2-2; d_call: TRBD2; clone_size: -; cdr3_aa: CASSEESGSGGPGELFF; cdr3_nt: TGTGCCAGCAGTGAAGAAAGCGGGAGTGGGGGGCCCGGGGAGCTGTTTTTT
cdr3_length: 15; v_call: TRBV6-5; j_call: TRBJ2-7; d_call: -; clone_size: -; cdr3_aa: CASSYSTTSPYEQYF; cdr3_nt: TGTGCCAGCAGTTATTCGACTACCTCCCCCTACGAGCAGTACTTC
cdr3_length: 15; v_call: TRBV25-1; j_call: TRBJ1-6; d_call: -; clone_size: -; cdr3_aa: CASSGAARYNSPLHF; cdr3_nt: TGTGCCAGCAGTGGCGCCGCTAGATATAATTCACCCCTCCACTTT
cdr3_length: 12; v_call: TRBV6-5; j_call: TRBJ1-1; d_call: -; clone_size: -; cdr3_aa: CASSPGYTEAFF; cdr3_nt: TGTGCCAGCAGTCCAGGGTACACTGAAGCTTTCTTT
cdr3_length: 15; v_call: TRBV6-1; j_call: TRBJ2-3; d_call: TRBD1; clone_size: -; cdr3_aa: CASTPTPGQGDTQYF; cdr3_nt: TGTGCCAGCACCCCCACCCCCGGACAGGGGGATACGCAGTATTTT
cdr3_length: 18; v_call: TRBV21-1; j_call: TRBJ1-5; d_call: -; clone_size: few; cdr3_aa: CASSKAGEETGGRRAQHF; cdr3_nt: TGTGCCAGCAGCAAAGCGGGGGAAGAGACAGGGGGCCGAAGGGCCCAGCATTTT
cdr3_length: 16; v_call: TRBV12-5; j_call: TRBJ1-5; d_call: -; clone_size: -; cdr3_aa: CASGSVAGGFNQPQHF; cdr3_nt: TGTGCTAGTGGTTCAGTTGCCGGCGGTTTCAATCAGCCCCAGCATTTT
cdr3_length: 13; v_call: TRBV28; j_call: TRBJ1-5; d_call: TRBD1; clone_size: -; cdr3_aa: CASRDRGYQPQHF; cdr3_nt: TGTGCCAGCCGGGACAGGGGGTATCAGCCCCAGCATTTT
cdr3_length: 14; v_call: TRBV28; j_call: TRBJ1-6; d_call: -; clone_size: -; cdr3_aa: CASSPQNSRSPLHF; cdr3_nt: TGTGCCAGCAGTCCTCAAAACAGCAGATCACCCCTCCACTTT
cdr3_length: 15; v_call: TRBV30; j_call: TRBJ1-5; d_call: TRBD1; clone_size: few; cdr3_aa: CAWSTGQGAHQPQHF; cdr3_nt: TGTGCCTGGAGTACCGGACAGGGGGCCCATCAGCCCCAGCATTTT
cdr3_length: 14; v_call: TRBV28; j_call: TRBJ2-2; d_call: -; clone_size: -; cdr3_aa: CASSSGQNTGELFF; cdr3_nt: TGTGCCAGCAGTTCCGGACAGAACACCGGGGAGCTGTTTTTT
cdr3_length: 14; v_call: TRBV5-1; j_call: TRBJ1-3; d_call: -; clone_size: few; cdr3_aa: CASSLDSSGNTIYF; cdr3_nt: TGCGCCAGCAGCTTGGACAGCTCTGGAAACACCATATATTTT
cdr3_length: 15; v_call: TRBV5-1; j_call: TRBJ1-1; d_call: TRBD1; clone_size: -; cdr3_aa: CASSLQGATNTEAFF; cdr3_nt: TGCGCCAGCAGCTTACAGGGGGCGACGAACACTGAAGCTTTCTTT
cdr3_length: 15; v_call: TRBV6-6; j_call: TRBJ2-7; d_call: -; clone_size: -; cdr3_aa: CASSVLGQLSYEQYF; cdr3_nt: TGTGCCAGCAGTGTCCTGGGGCAGCTCTCCTACGAGCAGTACTTC
cdr3_length: 13; v_call: TRBV15; j_call: TRBJ2-7; d_call: TRBD1; clone_size: -; cdr3_aa: CATSRETGTEQYF; cdr3_nt: TGTGCCACCAGCAGGGAGACAGGGACCGAGCAGTACTTC
cdr3_length: 16; v_call: TRBV7-2; j_call: TRBJ2-2; d_call: TRBD1; clone_size: -; cdr3_aa: CASSLSTGMSTGELFF; cdr3_nt: TGTGCCAGCAGCCTCTCGACAGGGATGAGCACCGGGGAGCTGTTTTTT
cdr3_length: 13; v_call: TRBV5-1; j_call: TRBJ2-1; d_call: -; clone_size: -; cdr3_aa: CASSGESYNEQFF; cdr3_nt: TGCGCCAGCAGCGGGGAGTCCTACAATGAGCAGTTCTTC
cdr3_length: 16; v_call: TRBV28; j_call: TRBJ2-6; d_call: TRBD1; clone_size: -; cdr3_aa: CASNRQGTSGTNVLTF; cdr3_nt: TGTGCCAGCAATAGACAGGGGACTTCTGGGACCAACGTCCTGACTTTC
cdr3_length: 13; v_call: TRBV19; j_call: TRBJ1-6; d_call: -; clone_size: -; cdr3_aa: CASSIDLQGPVHF; cdr3_nt: TGTGCCAGTAGTATAGATCTCCAGGGGCCGGTCCACTTT
cdr3_length: 14; v_call: TRBV7-2; j_call: TRBJ1-2; d_call: TRBD1; clone_size: few; cdr3_aa: CASSLQGADSSYTF; cdr3_nt: TGTGCCAGCAGCTTACAGGGGGCGGATAGTAGCTACACCTTC
cdr3_length: 17; v_call: TRBV19; j_call: TRBJ1-3; d_call: TRBD1; clone_size: -; cdr3_aa: CASSPQRTGPSGNTIYF; cdr3_nt: TGTGCCAGTAGTCCCCAACGGACAGGTCCCTCTGGAAACACCATATATTTT
cdr3_length: 15; v_call: TRBV19; j_call: TRBJ1-2; d_call: TRBD1; clone_size: -; cdr3_aa: CASSIAGQTNYGYTF; cdr3_nt: TGTGCCAGTAGTATCGCGGGACAGACTAACTATGGCTACACCTTC
cdr3_length: 13; v_call: TRBV30; j_call: TRBJ1-1; d_call: TRBD1; clone_size: -; cdr3_aa: CAWSGTGATEAFF; cdr3_nt: TGTGCCTGGAGTGGGACAGGGGCCACTGAAGCTTTCTTT
cdr3_length: 15; v_call: TRBV2; j_call: TRBJ2-1; d_call: -; clone_size: -; cdr3_aa: CASKEGQNLYNEQFF; cdr3_nt: TGTGCCAGCAAAGAAGGACAGAACCTTTACAATGAGCAGTTCTTC